The clone carrying this T cell receptor beta chain was counted only a few times. This CDR3 has 14 residues. V trimming: 5 bases; J trimming: 6 bases; junction bases outside the gene matches: 8. CDR1 MNHNS and CDR2 SASEGT come from the germline V gene. These data come from a study of T cells in Graves' hyperthyroidism and ophthalmopathy. Study overall: Peripheral blood was obtained at initial diagnosis, preceding any treatment.

Amplification yielded TCR beta CDR3 regions, with RNA transcripts as the source. When the TCR CDR3 underwent first-round RT-PCR, the HTBI primer set was used. TCRdb ran MiXCR on the multiplex PCR reads and lists one entry per CDR3 protein. The sample yields 350,000 to 400,000 distinct CDR3 sequences, about 15% seen once. J is TRBJ2-7 and V is TRBV6-1; 9 bases match TRBD1. This TCR derives from a woman aged 30 to 39 with Graves' hyperthyroidism. The sequencing sample was made of blood. The CDR3 sequence: CASSSGTGPFEQYF. DNA for the CDR3: TGTGCCAGCAGTTCCGGGACAGGGCCATTCGAGCAGTACTTC.